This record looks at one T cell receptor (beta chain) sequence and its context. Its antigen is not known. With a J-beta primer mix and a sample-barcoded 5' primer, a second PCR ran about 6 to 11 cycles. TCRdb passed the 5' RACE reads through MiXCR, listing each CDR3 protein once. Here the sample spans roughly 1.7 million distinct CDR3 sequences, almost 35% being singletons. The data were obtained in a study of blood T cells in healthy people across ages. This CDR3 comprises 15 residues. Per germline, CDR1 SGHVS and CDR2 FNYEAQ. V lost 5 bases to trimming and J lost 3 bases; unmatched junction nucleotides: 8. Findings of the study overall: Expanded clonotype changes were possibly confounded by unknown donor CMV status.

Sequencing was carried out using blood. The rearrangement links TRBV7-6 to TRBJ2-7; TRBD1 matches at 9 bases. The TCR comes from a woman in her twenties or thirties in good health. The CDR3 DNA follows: TGTGCCAGCAGCAATCGACCGGGACAGGGCTACGAGCAGTACTTC. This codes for CASSNRPGQGYEQYF.